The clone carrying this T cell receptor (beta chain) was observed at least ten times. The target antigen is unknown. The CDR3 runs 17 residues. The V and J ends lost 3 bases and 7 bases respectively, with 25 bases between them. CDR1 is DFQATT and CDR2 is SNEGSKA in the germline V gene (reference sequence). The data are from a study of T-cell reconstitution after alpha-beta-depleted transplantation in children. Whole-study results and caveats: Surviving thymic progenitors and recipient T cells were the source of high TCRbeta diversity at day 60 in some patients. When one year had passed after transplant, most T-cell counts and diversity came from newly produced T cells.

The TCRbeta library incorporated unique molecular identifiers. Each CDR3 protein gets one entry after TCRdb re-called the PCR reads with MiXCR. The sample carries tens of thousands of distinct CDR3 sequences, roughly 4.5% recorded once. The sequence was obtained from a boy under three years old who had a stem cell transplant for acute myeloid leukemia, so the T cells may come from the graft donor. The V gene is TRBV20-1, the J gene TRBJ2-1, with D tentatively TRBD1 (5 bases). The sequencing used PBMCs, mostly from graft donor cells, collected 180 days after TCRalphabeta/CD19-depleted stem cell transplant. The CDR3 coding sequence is TGCAGTGCTAGGATATCGGCAGGGCTGTATACAATGAATGAGCAGTTCTTC. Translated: CSARISAGLYTMNEQFF.